These 25 T cell receptor beta chains were sequenced from one sample in a study of blood T cell repertoires in COVID-19. Sequencing used immunoSEQ multiplex PCR; TCRdb keeps in-frame clones, though not all of them. The repertoire holds roughly 130,000 clones, with around 83% as singletons. The sample consisted of peripheral blood. The receptors were gathered from a middle-aged man with active or convalescent COVID-19.

The J gene is TRBJ2-2, the V gene TRBV30; TRBD1 is a possible D gene (5 bases). Germline V CDR1 and CDR2: GTSNPN, SVGIG (reference sequence). CDR3 length: 17 residues. The germline V and J ends were trimmed by 0 bases and 5 bases, with 19 bases remaining between them. CDR3 bases: TGTGCCTGGAGTGTACTGGGTGGGGCAGGGCGGACCGGGGAGCTGTTTTTT. It specifies CAWSVLGGAGRTGELFF.

The V gene is TRBV7-9, the J gene TRBJ1-4; D unclear. V was shortened by 1 base and J by 13 bases, with 7 bases between the two germline ends. Per germline, CDR1 SEHNR and CDR2 FQNEAQ (reference sequence). CDR3 size: 11 residues. For the CDR3, the DNA is TGTGCCAGCAGCTTAGAGAGTAGACTGTTTTTT. Translated: CASSLESRLFF.

The chain uses TRBV12-3 or TRBV12-4 and TRBJ1-2, with 7 bases fitting TRBD1. V dropped 6 bases and J dropped 10; count of bases not matched to a gene: 5. The CDR3 covers 11 residues. CDR3 bases: TGTGCCAGCAGCCGACAGGGTTTCTACACCTTC. This sequence encodes CASSRQGFYTF.

This chain links TRBV6-5 with TRBJ1-2; D possibly corresponds to TRBD1 (6 bases). The CDR3 is 15 amino acids. Germline lookup yields CDR1 MNHEY and CDR2 SVGAGI. Trimming stripped 2 bases from V and 6 bases from J, with 16 bases between. The CDR3 DNA sequence: TGTGCCAGCAGTTACGTCGGGGGGCGAGTAAATGGCTACACCTTC. It is translated as CASSYVGGRVNGYTF.

This chain connects TRBV18 to TRBJ1-4; tentatively, D is TRBD1 (5 bases). Germline-derived CDR1 and CDR2 are KGHSH and LQKENI. Between the trimmed V and J ends, which lost 1 base and 0 bases, there was a span of 9 bases. This CDR3 contains 16 residues. The CDR3 spells CASSPQGIATNEKLFF. CDR3 bases: TGTGCCAGCTCACCACAGGGGATTGCAACTAATGAAAAACTGTTTTTT.

The sample holds a few counts of this clone. V usage is TRBV28 and J usage is TRBJ1-1; D is undetermined. V shed 5 bases and J shed 8 bases, with 6 bases lying between them. This CDR3 contains 10 residues. Per germline, CDR1 MDHEN and CDR2 SYDVKM. The CDR3 loop is CASSGREAFF. CDR3 bases: TGTGCCAGCAGTGGTAGAGAAGCTTTCTTT. Combining the CDR3 with reference TRBV28 and TRBJ1-1 gives the whole variable domain DVKVTQSSRYLVKRTGEKVFLECVQDMDHENMFWYRQDPGLGLRLIYFSYDVKMKEKGDIPEGYSVSREKKERFSLILESASTNQTSMYLCASSGREAFFGQGTRLTVV.

This chain connects TRBV25-1 to TRBJ2-3; TRBD1 aligns across 7 bases. From germline, CDR1 is MGHDK and CDR2 SYGVNS. The V segment lost 4 bases and the J segment 4 bases; nucleotides outside the gene matches: 5. This CDR3 contains 14 residues. The CDR3 reads CASSGFQGADTQYF. The CDR3 DNA sequence: TGTGCCAGCAGTGGATTCCAGGGGGCAGATACGCAGTATTTT. The complete variable domain, with remaining parts taken from reference TRBV25-1 and TRBJ2-3, reads EADIYQTPRYLVIGTGKKITLECSQTMGHDKMYWYQQDPGMELHLIHYSYGVNSTEKGDLSSESTVSRIRTEHFPLTLESARPSHTSQYLCASSGFQGADTQYFGPGTRLTVL.

The chain uses TRBV18 and TRBJ1-1; D is unclear. CDR3 length: 13 amino acids. V lost 6 bases to trimming and J lost 4 bases, with 12 bases between them. CDR1 and CDR2 (germline): KGHSH, LQKENI. CDR3 amino acids: CASSFGESTEAFF. The CDR3 DNA reads as TGTGCCAGCTCCTTTGGGGAGAGCACTGAAGCTTTCTTT.

This clone was picked up one time. This rearrangement joins TRBV7-2 to TRBJ1-2, with 8 bases matching TRBD1. This CDR3 comprises 15 residues. The V gene's germline CDR1 is SGHTA and CDR2 FQGNSA. V shed 5 bases and J 0 bases; nucleotides not matched to a gene: 5. The CDR3, as DNA: TGTGCCAGCAGCCAAGGGGACAGGACTAACTATGGCTACACCTTC. Protein: CASSQGDRTNYGYTF. Together with reference TRBV7-2 and TRBJ1-2, the CDR3 gives the full variable domain: GAGVSQSPSNKVTEKGKDVELRCDPISGHTALYWYRQSLGQGLEFLIYFQGNSAPDKSGLPSDRFSAERTGGSVSTLTIQRTQQEDSAVYLCASSQGDRTNYGYTFGSGTRLTVV.

As to this clone: Different DNA sequences within this sample yield the same CDR3. The chain couples TRBV27 to TRBJ2-3, with D perhaps TRBD1 (6 bases). V gave up 2 bases and J gave up 0 bases, with 9 bases separating them. The CDR3 contains 15 residues. Germline values: CDR1 MNHEY, CDR2 SMNVEV (reference sequence). The CDR3 here is CASSLRGQSTDTQYF. DNA for the CDR3: TGTGCCAGCAGTTTACGAGGACAGAGCACAGATACGCAGTATTTT.

V gene TRBV29-1 combines with J gene TRBJ1-1, with D possibly being TRBD1 (5 bases). V was trimmed by 3 bases and J by 13 bases, leaving 21 bases between them. The CDR3 has 13 residues. Germline CDR1 and CDR2: SQVTM and ANQGSEA. The CDR3 DNA sequence: TGCAGCGTTGATACCTCAGGGTATGGGCATAGTTTCTTT. It encodes CSVDTSGYGHSFF.

The CDR3 is CASSLGRGWATNEKLFF. The CDR3 DNA follows: TGCGCCAGCAGCTTGGGGCGGGGTTGGGCAACTAATGAAAAACTGTTTTTT. This chain joins TRBV5-1 and TRBJ1-4; D remains ambiguous. Germline V gene sequence: CDR1 SGHRS, CDR2 YFSETQ. The CDR3 is 17 residues long. V gave up 0 bases and J gave up 0 bases, with 12 bases separating them.

The V gene is TRBV6-5, the J gene TRBJ1-2; D not resolved. The germline gives CDR1 MNHEY, CDR2 SVGAGI. The CDR3 length is 13 residues. The V end was cut by 6 bases, the J end by 2 bases, with 10 bases between. CDR3 region: CASSAPGNYGYTF. The CDR3 region has the DNA TGTGCCAGCAGCGCCCCGGGGAACTATGGCTACACCTTC.

The chain joins TRBV7-3 to TRBJ1-5; TRBD1 might be the D (6 bases). V was cut by 5 bases and J by 3 bases, with 14 bases left in between. The CDR3 is 15 residues long. Germline CDR1 reads SGHTA; CDR2 reads FQGTGA. In DNA, the CDR3 is TGTGCCAGCAGCCAGACGACAGGCGACAATCAGCCCCAGCATTTT. Its translation: CASSQTTGDNQPQHF.

This sequence joins TRBV19 and TRBJ1-6; D remains ambiguous. The V end lost 9 bases, the J end lost 5 bases, and 17 bases lay between the germline ends. This CDR3 has 15 residues. Germline CDR1 LNHDA, CDR2 SQIVND (reference sequence). In nucleotides, the CDR3 is TGTGCCAGCGGCCGTGGAGGGTCGGATAATTCACCCCTCCACTTT. Its protein product is CASGRGGSDNSPLHF.

In the case of this clone: A read error may account for a junction end that differs from germline. The chain carries TRBV4-3 and TRBJ1-6, with D possibly TRBD1 on 6 matching bases. Looked up from germline, CDR1 is LGHNA and CDR2 is YSLEER. This CDR3 is built from 15 residues. CDR3 nucleotides: TGCGCCAGCAGTCAAGGGGAACAGGGAAATTCACCCCTCCACTTT. Protein sequence: CASSQGEQGNSPLHF.

This clone occurred a few times. The V call is TRBV4-3, the J call TRBJ2-2; 12 bases line up with TRBD2. Germline trimming cut 4 bases from V and 2 bases from J; bases unmatched to any gene: 11. Germline CDR1 is LGHNA and CDR2 is YSLEER. CDR3 length equals 19 residues. This CDR3 is CASSRKSPSGGGNTGELFF. CDR3 coding DNA: TGCGCCAGCAGCCGCAAATCTCCTAGCGGGGGGGGAAACACCGGGGAGCTGTTTTTT.

For the CDR3, the DNA is TGTGCCGCCTCGACAGGGGAATCAAGCAATCAGCCCCAGCATTTT. Protein product: CAASTGESSNQPQHF. V and J are TRBV2 and TRBJ1-5, with 8 positions matching TRBD1. Germline V CDR1 and CDR2: SNHLY, FYNNEI. The CDR3 is 15 residues long. The trim removed 11 bases at V and 1 base at J, leaving 10 bases unmatched.

This clone was detected only once. DNA of the CDR3: TGTGCCAGCAGCCACGGAGCGGGGGGCGCCTACAATGAGCAGTTCTTC. It encodes CASSHGAGGAYNEQFF. This chain links TRBV4-2 with TRBJ2-1, with 9 bases aligning to TRBD2. The CDR3 is 16 residues long. The junction had 5 bases not matched to a gene; V was cut back by 3 bases and J by 2 bases. CDR1 LGHNA and CDR2 YNFKEQ come from the germline V gene.

This rearrangement joins TRBV6-1 to TRBJ2-1, with D perhaps matching TRBD2 (7 bases). The CDR3 contains 15 residues. V was cut by 4 bases and J by 4 bases, with 14 bases left in between. Germline CDR1 MNHNS, CDR2 SASEGT. CDR3 coding DNA: TGTGCCAGCAGTGTCGTCGGGGGGCCGTACAATGAGCAGTTCTTC. Residues: CASSVVGGPYNEQFF.

The chain couples TRBV5-5 to TRBJ1-1; 8 bases map to TRBD1. This CDR3 comprises 15 residues. V dropped 2 bases and J dropped 5; count of bases not matched to a gene: 8. Per the germline V gene, CDR1 is SGHKS and CDR2 is YYEKEE (reference sequence). DNA of the CDR3: TGTGCCAGCAGCTTCAGACAGGGGCGGGAAACTGAAGCTTTCTTT. This encodes CASSFRQGRETEAFF.

In this sample, this clone turned up once. J is TRBJ1-4 and V is TRBV27; 7 bases line up with TRBD1. The CDR3 length is 17 residues. Per germline, CDR1 MNHEY and CDR2 SMNVEV (reference sequence). V dropped 3 bases and J dropped 0; count of bases not matched to a gene: 7. CDR3: CASSLENRGSTNEKLFF. Written as DNA, the CDR3 is TGTGCCAGCAGTTTGGAGAACAGGGGCTCAACTAATGAAAAACTGTTTTTT.

This clone was counted a single time. The rearrangement joins TRBV6-5 to TRBJ1-1; no reliable D call. The germline V and J ends were trimmed by 1 base and 1 base, with 7 bases remaining between them. Germline CDR1 reads MNHEY; CDR2 reads SVGAGI. The CDR3 is made up of 14 amino acids. CDR3 region: CASSYYPGNTEAFF. CDR3 nucleotides: TGTGCCAGCAGTTACTATCCAGGGAACACTGAAGCTTTCTTT.

This clone was picked up one time. This rearrangement joins TRBV28 to TRBJ2-7; 7 bases fit TRBD1. The trim removed 11 bases at V and 6 bases at J, leaving 7 bases unmatched. The CDR3 covers 11 residues. Germline-derived CDR1 and CDR2 are MDHEN and SYDVKM. CDR3 protein: CAHGQALEQYF. CDR3 nucleotide sequence: TGTGCCCACGGACAGGCACTCGAGCAGTACTTC.

V is TRBV6-1 and J is TRBJ1-5; possibly TRBD1 for D (5 bases). V lost 4 bases, J lost 2 bases, and 21 bases lay in between. The CDR3 runs to 18 residues. The germline V gene has CDR1 MNHNS and CDR2 SASEGT. The CDR3 DNA reads as TGTGCCAGCAGTGGAGGAAGGGGAATGGGATCAGGCAATCAGCCCCAGCATTTT. Protein: CASSGGRGMGSGNQPQHF.